This entry describes one T cell receptor (beta chain). Its antigen remains unidentified. This sample is drawn from a study of cytomegalovirus exposure and HLA in healthy donors. The PCR made use of 60 Vbeta and 13 Jbeta primers. The protocol was immunoSEQ multiplex PCR, while the TCRdb copy is restricted to in-frame clones and leaves out a portion. The sample includes about 180,000 clones, 75% to 85% of them seen just once. Study-wide points: HLA-A and HLA-B allele assignments for most subjects were reportedly predicted accurately using TCR beta sequences. Only CMV serostatus was available as immune exposure information.

The germline CDR1 and CDR2 sequences are MDHEN and SYDVKM. The CDR3 has 15 residues. Trimming at V came to 2 bases and at J to 11 bases, leaving 11 bases not matched to a gene. The specimen was PBMCs. The clonotype was recovered from a woman aged 30 to 39 in good health and CMV-seropositive. This rearrangement joins TRBV28 to TRBJ2-3; 9 nucleotides line up with TRBD2. The CDR3 loop is CASSLVPSGMQEQYF. The DNA for the CDR3 is TGTGCCAGCAGTTTAGTTCCTAGCGGGATGCAGGAGCAGTATTTT.